This T cell receptor beta chain was found in a study of blood T cell repertoires in COVID-19. Study-level information: Nucleic acid was either cDNA or gDNA, and it came from T cells, B-cell-depleted T cells, or PBMCs.

As originally analysed: Nucleated cell counts were estimated from reference gene primer amplification. Sequencing used immunoSEQ multiplex PCR; TCRdb keeps in-frame clones, though not all of them. The DNA was the basis for D and trimming; V, J and clone size are from that table. Here the sample spans about 82,000 clones, roughly four fifths being singletons. The trim removed 5 bases at V and 7 bases at J, leaving 7 bases unmatched. The CDR3 is made up of 14 amino acids. Looked up from germline, CDR1 is SEHNR and CDR2 is FQNEAQ (reference sequence). This TCR was sampled from a man aged 50 to 60 with active or convalescent COVID-19. The rearrangement joins TRBV7-9 to TRBJ2-1; 8 nucleotides match TRBD1. The sequenced material came from peripheral blood. CDR3 sequence reads: CASSLDRAWNEQFF. CDR3 nucleotide sequence: TGTGCCAGCAGCCTGGACAGGGCGTGGAATGAGCAGTTCTTC. The full variable domain, rest sourced from reference TRBV7-9 and TRBJ2-1, is DTGVSQNPRHKITKRGQNVTFRCDPISEHNRLYWYRQTLGQGPEFLTYFQNEAQLEKSRLLSDRFSAERPKGSFSTLEIQRTEQGDSAMYLCASSLDRAWNEQFFGPGTRLTVL.